These 16 T cell receptor beta chains originate from one sample sequenced in a study of prognosis after radiotherapy for stage I lung cancer. The genomic DNA TCR beta CDR3 region underwent two rounds of multiplex PCR. Initially, in first-round PCR, primers specific to each TRBV and TRBJ gene were used. A single record per CDR3 protein comes from TCRdb applying MiXCR to the multiplex PCR reads. Among roughly 30,000 distinct CDR3 sequences, around 30% were seen once, and the ten largest hold 27%. Material: PBMCs, obtained before or after stereotactic body radiation therapy (not recorded which). All receptors derive from a donor aged 50 or older with non-small cell lung cancer.

Of note for this clonotype: This may stem from a read error, because a much larger clone lies one nucleotide away. The gene calls are TRBV20-1 and TRBJ2-5; D is undetermined. CDR3 length: 15 amino acids. The germline V and J ends were trimmed by 0 bases and 2 bases, with 13 bases remaining between them. The germline V gene encodes CDR1 DFQATT and CDR2 SNEGSKA (reference sequence). This chain's CDR3 is CSARDLGRAQETQYF. The CDR3 coding sequence is TGCAGTGCTAGAGATCTTGGACGGGCACAAGAGACCCAGTACTTC.

This clonotype showed up just once. This likely traces to a read error, being one base from a far larger clone. The V call is TRBV11-2, the J call TRBJ1-3; D might be TRBD1 (5 bases). Germline-derived CDR1 and CDR2 are SGHAT and FQNNGV. The CDR3 has 15 residues. The CDR3 sequence is CASSVNAGSGSTIYF. The CDR3 DNA reads TGTGCCAGCAGCGTAAACGCAGGGTCTGGAAGCACCATATATTTT.

The table lists this clonotype with many counts. This chain joins TRBV19 and TRBJ1-4, with 9 bases aligning to TRBD1. Trimming took 4 bases from V and 7 from J; bases not matched to a gene: 4. Per germline, CDR1 LNHDA and CDR2 SQIVND (reference sequence). The CDR3 spans 14 residues. In DNA, the CDR3 is TGTGCCAGTAGTACGGGGACAGGGACTGAAAAACTGTTTTTT. Amino acids: CASSTGTGTEKLFF.

Comment on this clonotype: A far larger clone is off by one base, so a read error is likely. This chain connects TRBV5-1 to TRBJ1-1; possibly TRBD1 for D (5 bases). From germline, CDR1 is SGHRS and CDR2 YFSETQ. The CDR3 totals 14 residues. The CDR3 coding sequence is TGTGCCAGCAGCCCGGGGGTGGGGCGGACTGAAGCTTTCTTT. This encodes CASSPGVGRTEAFF.

The chain is built from TRBV29-1 and TRBJ2-5, with D unclear. The germline V gene encodes CDR1 SQVTM and CDR2 ANQGSEA. V gave up 4 bases and J gave up 2 bases, with 11 bases separating them. CDR3 length: 13 residues. The CDR3 nucleotides are TGCAGCGTTGTTCCGAATTTACAAGAGACCCAGTACTTC. Translating gives CSVVPNLQETQYF.

There are many counts of this clonotype. For the CDR3, the DNA is TGTGCCAGCAGCTTGACAGGTAGGAACACTGAAGCTTTCTTT. This sequence encodes CASSLTGRNTEAFF. V usage is TRBV5-5 and J usage is TRBJ1-1; a weak D match, TRBD1 (5 bases). CDR1 is SGHKS, CDR2 YYEKEE, per germline (reference sequence). V was pared by 1 base and J by 1 base, with 8 bases between. The CDR3 has 14 amino acids.

Ten or more counts support this clonotype. The chain carries TRBV6-2 or TRBV6-3 and TRBJ2-3, with D perhaps TRBD2 (5 bases). Germline CDR1 MNHEY, CDR2 SVGEGT. This CDR3 has 15 residues. V lost 0 bases and J 1 base, leaving 8 bases between the germline ends. The CDR3 loop is CASSYSGVGTDTQYF. CDR3 DNA: TGTGCCAGCAGTTACTCGGGAGTGGGCACAGATACGCAGTATTTT.

This clonotype came up once. The junction differs from germline at one of its ends, possibly a read error. V usage is TRBV9 and J usage is TRBJ2-3; D could derive from TRBD1 or TRBD2 (5 bases each). CDR3 size: 17 residues. Germline CDR1 SGDLS, CDR2 YYNGEE. The CDR3 nucleotides are TGTGCAAGCAGCGTGCAGGCCCGCGCGAGGGGCGCAGATACGCAGTATTTT. This codes for CASSVQARARGADTQYF.

This clonotype was counted many times. The chain has TRBV18 and TRBJ1-1; possible D gene TRBD1, 5 bases. The germline gives CDR1 KGHSH, CDR2 LQKENI. Trimming left V 0 bases short and J 7 bases short, with 9 bases between. The CDR3 covers 13 residues. The CDR3 sequence: CASSPPSDIEAFF. The CDR3 DNA reads as TGTGCCAGCTCACCACCCTCGGACATTGAAGCTTTCTTT.

This clonotype was picked up many times. J is TRBJ1-2 and V is TRBV7-2; D is perhaps TRBD1 (6 bases). Trimming took 1 base from V and 7 from J, leaving 10 bases between them. This CDR3 spans 13 amino acids. The germline V gene encodes CDR1 SGHTA and CDR2 FQGNSA. The CDR3 DNA sequence: TGTGCCAGCAGCTTAGGTCAGGGGCTTGGCTACACCTTC. Its translation: CASSLGQGLGYTF.

Details on this clonotype: This likely stems from a read error, as it lies one base from a far larger clone. This chain joins TRBV6-9 and TRBJ1-5, with D maybe TRBD1 (6 bases). The germline gives CDR1 MNHGY, CDR2 SVAAGI. CDR3 size: 15 residues. CDR3 loop: CARSSSPGGNQPQHF. The CDR3 bases are TGTGCCAGAAGTTCCTCTCCAGGGGGCAATCAGCCCCAGCATTTT.

The chain has TRBV20-1 and TRBJ1-1, with unresolved D. V lost 4 bases and J 4 bases, leaving 10 bases between the germline ends. CDR1 is DFQATT and CDR2 is SNEGSKA in the germline V gene (reference sequence). The CDR3 runs to 12 residues. Written as DNA, the CDR3 is TGCAGTGCTATCCTCGGACGCACTGAAGCTTTCTTT. The encoded protein is CSAILGRTEAFF.

In regard to this clonotype: Since a much larger clone is just one base distant, this may be a read error. V is TRBV6-2 or TRBV6-3 and J is TRBJ2-5, with D possibly TRBD1 on 6 matching bases. Trimming shortened V by 5 bases and J by 8 bases, and 18 bases separated the two germline ends. CDR3 length equals 14 residues. CDR1 MNHEY and CDR2 SVGEGT come from the germline V gene. The CDR3 region is CASSTNREVDTQYF. CDR3 bases: TGTGCCAGCAGTACCAACAGGGAAGTGGATACCCAGTACTTC.

This clonotype was counted ten times or more. The V call is TRBV10-3, the J call TRBJ2-7; 8 bases match TRBD2. J was trimmed by 7 bases and V by 6 bases; bases with no gene match: 11. Germline V CDR1 and CDR2: ENHRY, SYGVKD. The CDR3 length is 14 residues. The CDR3 region is CAIRLSGGLDEQYF. In nucleotides, the CDR3 is TGTGCCATCAGGTTGAGCGGGGGTCTGGATGAGCAGTACTTC.

This clonotype was recorded at least ten times. This chain connects TRBV6-2 or TRBV6-3 to TRBJ1-4, with TRBD1 as a possible D gene (5 bases). The CDR3 has 13 residues. Germline CDR1 is MNHEY and CDR2 is SVGEGT. V lost 7 bases and J 6 bases, leaving 12 bases between the germline ends. The CDR3 spells CASTRPTDEKLFF. CDR3 DNA sequence: TGTGCCAGCACTCGGCCGACAGATGAAAAACTGTTTTTT.

The gene calls are TRBV12-3 or TRBV12-4 and TRBJ2-3, with a tentative D call TRBD1 (7 bases). V was shortened by 5 bases and J by 1 base, with 10 bases between the two germline ends. The CDR3 is 14 amino acids. The CDR3 reads CASSPRGGTDTQYF. CDR3 DNA: TGTGCCAGCAGTCCCAGGGGGGGCACAGATACGCAGTATTTT.